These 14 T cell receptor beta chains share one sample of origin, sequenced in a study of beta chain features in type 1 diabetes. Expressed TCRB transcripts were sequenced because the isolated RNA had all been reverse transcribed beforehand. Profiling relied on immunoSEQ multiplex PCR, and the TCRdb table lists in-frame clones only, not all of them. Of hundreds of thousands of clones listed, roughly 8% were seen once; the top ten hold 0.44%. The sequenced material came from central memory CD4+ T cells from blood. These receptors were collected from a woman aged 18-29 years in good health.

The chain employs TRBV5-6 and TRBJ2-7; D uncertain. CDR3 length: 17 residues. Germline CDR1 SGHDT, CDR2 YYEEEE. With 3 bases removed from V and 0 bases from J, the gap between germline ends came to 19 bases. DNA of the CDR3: TGTGCCAGCAGCTCGATGGTTAGATTATCGAGCTCCTACGAGCAGTACTTC. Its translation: CASSSMVRLSSSYEQYF.

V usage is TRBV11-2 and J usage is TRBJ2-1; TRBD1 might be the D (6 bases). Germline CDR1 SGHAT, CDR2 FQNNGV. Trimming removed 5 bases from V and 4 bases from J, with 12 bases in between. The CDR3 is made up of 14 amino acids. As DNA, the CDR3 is TGTGCCAGCAGCCGGGACAACGGGTACAATGAGCAGTTCTTC. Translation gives CASSRDNGYNEQFF.

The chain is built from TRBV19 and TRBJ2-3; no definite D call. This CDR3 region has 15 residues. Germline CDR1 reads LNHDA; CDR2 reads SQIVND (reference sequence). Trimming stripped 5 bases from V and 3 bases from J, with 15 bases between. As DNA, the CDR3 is TGTGCCAGTAGTCCAATAGTGGCTTCAACAGATACGCAGTATTTT. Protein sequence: CASSPIVASTDTQYF.

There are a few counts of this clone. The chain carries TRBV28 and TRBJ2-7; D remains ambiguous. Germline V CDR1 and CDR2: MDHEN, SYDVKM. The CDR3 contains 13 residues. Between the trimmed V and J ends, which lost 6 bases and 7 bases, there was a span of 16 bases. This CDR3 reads CASSRYLRGEQYF. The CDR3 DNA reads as TGTGCCAGCAGCCGTTACCTCAGAGGTGAGCAGTACTTC. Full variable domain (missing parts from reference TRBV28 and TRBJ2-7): DVKVTQSSRYLVKRTGEKVFLECVQDMDHENMFWYRQDPGLGLRLIYFSYDVKMKEKGDIPEGYSVSREKKERFSLILESASTNQTSMYLCASSRYLRGEQYFGPGTRLTVT.

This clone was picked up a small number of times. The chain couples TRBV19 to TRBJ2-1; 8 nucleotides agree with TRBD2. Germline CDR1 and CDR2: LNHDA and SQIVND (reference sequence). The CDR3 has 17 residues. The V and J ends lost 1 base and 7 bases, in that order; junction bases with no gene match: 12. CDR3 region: CASSIGSQGGRWNEQFF. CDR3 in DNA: TGTGCCAGTAGTATAGGGTCTCAGGGCGGGAGGTGGAATGAGCAGTTCTTC. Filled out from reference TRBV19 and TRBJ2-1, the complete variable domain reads DGGITQSPKYLFRKEGQNVTLSCEQNLNHDAMYWYRQDPGQGLRLIYYSQIVNDFQKGDIAEGYSVSREKKESFPLTVTSAQKNPTAFYLCASSIGSQGGRWNEQFFGPGTRLTVL.

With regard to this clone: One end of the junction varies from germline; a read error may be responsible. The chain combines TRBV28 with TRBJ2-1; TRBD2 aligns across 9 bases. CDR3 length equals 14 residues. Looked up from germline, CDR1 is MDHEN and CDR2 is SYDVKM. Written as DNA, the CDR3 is TGTGCCAGCAGTTCCGGGACTAGCCCGTCCTCGCGAATCTTC. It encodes CASSSGTSPSSRIF.

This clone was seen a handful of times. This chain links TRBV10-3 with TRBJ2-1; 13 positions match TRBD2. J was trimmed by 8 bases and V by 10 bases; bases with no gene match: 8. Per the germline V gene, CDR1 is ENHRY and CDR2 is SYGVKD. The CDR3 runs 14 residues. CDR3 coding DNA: TGTGCCACGGGACTAGCGGGAAGTCCAGATGAGCAGTTCTTC. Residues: CATGLAGSPDEQFF.

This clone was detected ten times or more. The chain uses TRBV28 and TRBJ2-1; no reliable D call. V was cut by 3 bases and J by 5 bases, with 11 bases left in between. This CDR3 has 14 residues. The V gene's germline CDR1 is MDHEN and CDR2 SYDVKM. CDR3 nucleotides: TGTGCCAGCAGTTTCCTGGACCGTGACAATGAGCAGTTCTTC. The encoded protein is CASSFLDRDNEQFF. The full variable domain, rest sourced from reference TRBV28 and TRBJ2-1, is DVKVTQSSRYLVKRTGEKVFLECVQDMDHENMFWYRQDPGLGLRLIYFSYDVKMKEKGDIPEGYSVSREKKERFSLILESASTNQTSMYLCASSFLDRDNEQFFGPGTRLTVL.

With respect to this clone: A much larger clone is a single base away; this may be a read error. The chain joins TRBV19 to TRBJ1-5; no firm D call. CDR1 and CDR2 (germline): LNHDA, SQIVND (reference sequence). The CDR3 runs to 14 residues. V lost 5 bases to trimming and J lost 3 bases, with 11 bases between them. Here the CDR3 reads CASSLDSINQPQHF. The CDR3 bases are TGTGCCAGTAGTCTCGACTCGATCAATCAGCCCCAGCATTTT. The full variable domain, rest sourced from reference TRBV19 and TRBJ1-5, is DGGITQSPKYLFRKEGQNVTLSCEQNLNHDAMYWYRQDPGQGLRLIYYSQIVNDFQKGDIAEGYSVSREKKESFPLTVTSAQKNPTAFYLCASSLDSINQPQHFGDGTRLSIL.

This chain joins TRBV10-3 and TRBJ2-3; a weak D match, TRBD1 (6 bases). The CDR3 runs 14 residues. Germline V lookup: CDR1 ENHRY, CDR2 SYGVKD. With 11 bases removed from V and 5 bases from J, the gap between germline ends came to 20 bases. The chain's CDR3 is CAVRDQGNQDTQYF. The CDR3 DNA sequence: TGTGCCGTCCGGGACCAGGGGAATCAAGATACGCAGTATTTT.

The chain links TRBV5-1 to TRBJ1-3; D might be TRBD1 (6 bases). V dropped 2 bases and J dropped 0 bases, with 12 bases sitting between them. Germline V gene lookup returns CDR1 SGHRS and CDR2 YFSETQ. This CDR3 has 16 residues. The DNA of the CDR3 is TGCGCCAGCAGCTTAAGACAGGCGAGCTCTGGAAACACCATATATTTT. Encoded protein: CASSLRQASSGNTIYF.

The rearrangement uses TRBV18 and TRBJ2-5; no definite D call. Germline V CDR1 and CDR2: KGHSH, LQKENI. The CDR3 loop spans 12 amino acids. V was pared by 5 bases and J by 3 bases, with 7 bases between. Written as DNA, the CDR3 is TGTGCCAGCTCAGCCATTAAAGAGACCCAGTACTTC. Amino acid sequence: CASSAIKETQYF. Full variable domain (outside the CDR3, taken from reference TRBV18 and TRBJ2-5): NAGVMQNPRHLVRRRGQEARLRCSPMKGHSHVYWYRQLPEEGLKFMVYLQKENIIDESGMPKERFSAEFPKEGPSILRIQQVVRGDSAAYFCASSAIKETQYFGPGTRLLVL.

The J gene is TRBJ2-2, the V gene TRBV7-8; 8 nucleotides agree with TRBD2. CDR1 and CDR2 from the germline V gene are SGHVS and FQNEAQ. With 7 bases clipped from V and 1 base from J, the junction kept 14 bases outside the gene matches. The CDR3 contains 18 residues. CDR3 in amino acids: CASTPLRSGGVNTGELFF. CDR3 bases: TGTGCCAGCACCCCGTTGCGGAGCGGGGGCGTGAACACCGGGGAGCTGTTTTTT. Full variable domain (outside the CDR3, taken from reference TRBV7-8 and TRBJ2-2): GAGVSQSPRYKVAKRGQDVALRCDPISGHVSLFWYQQALGQGPEFLTYFQNEAQLDKSGLPSDRFFAERPEGSVSTLKIQRTQQEDSAVYLCASTPLRSGGVNTGELFFGEGSRLTVL.

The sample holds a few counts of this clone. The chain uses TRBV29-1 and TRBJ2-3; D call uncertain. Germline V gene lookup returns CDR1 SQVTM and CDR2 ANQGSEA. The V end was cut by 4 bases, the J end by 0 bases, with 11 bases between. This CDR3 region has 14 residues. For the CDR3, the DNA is TGCAGCGTTGGGGTAGGGATAAGCACAGATACGCAGTATTTT. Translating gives CSVGVGISTDTQYF.